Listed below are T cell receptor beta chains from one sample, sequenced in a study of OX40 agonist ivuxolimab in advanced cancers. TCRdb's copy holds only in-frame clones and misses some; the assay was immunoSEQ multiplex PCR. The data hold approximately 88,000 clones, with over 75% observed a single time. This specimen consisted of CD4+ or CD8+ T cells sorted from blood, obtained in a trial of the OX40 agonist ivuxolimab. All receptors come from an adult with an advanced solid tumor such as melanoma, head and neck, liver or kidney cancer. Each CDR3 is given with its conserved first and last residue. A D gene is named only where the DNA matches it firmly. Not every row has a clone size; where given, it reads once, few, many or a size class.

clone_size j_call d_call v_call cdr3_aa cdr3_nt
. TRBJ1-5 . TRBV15 CATSRSYQEQPQHF TGTGCCACCAGCAGATCATACCAAGAACAGCCCCAGCATTTT
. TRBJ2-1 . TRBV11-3 CASSPGGLASSSYNEQFF TGTGCCAGCAGCCCAGGGGGTCTAGCGTCTAGCTCCTACAATGAGCAGTTCTTC
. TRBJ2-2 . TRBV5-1 CASSSFDPGAGILFF TGCGCCAGCAGCTCCTTCGACCCTGGTGCGGGGATCCTGTTTTTT
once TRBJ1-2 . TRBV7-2 CASSLDRLGYTF TGTGCCAGCAGCTTAGACAGACTTGGCTACACCTTC
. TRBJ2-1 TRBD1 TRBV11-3 CASSPETGWKDEQFF TGTGCCAGCAGCCCGGAGACAGGGTGGAAGGATGAGCAGTTCTTC
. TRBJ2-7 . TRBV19 CASSILGAYEQYF TGTGCCAGTAGTATCCTGGGGGCCTACGAGCAGTACTTC
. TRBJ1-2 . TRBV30 CAWSVFFLRRGANYGYTF TGTGCCTGGAGTGTATTTTTTCTCAGGCGGGGGGCGAACTATGGCTACACCTTC
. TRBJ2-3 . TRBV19 CASSRVNTQYF TGTGCCAGTAGTCGAGTGAATACGCAGTATTTT
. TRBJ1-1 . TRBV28 CASSFKGRGRALNTEAFF TGTGCCAGCAGTTTTAAGGGTAGGGGGAGGGCACTGAACACTGAAGCTTTCTTT
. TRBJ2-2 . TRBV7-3 CASSLTVIGGELFF TGTGCCAGCAGCTTAACCGTAATTGGCGGGGAGCTGTTTTTT
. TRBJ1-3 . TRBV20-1 CSARAGNTIYF TGCAGTGCTAGAGCTGGAAACACCATATATTTT
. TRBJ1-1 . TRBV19 CASSRGDMNTEAFF TGTGCCAGTAGTAGAGGAGACATGAACACTGAAGCTTTCTTT
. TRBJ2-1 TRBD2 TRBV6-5 CASKRGGTNEQFF TGTGCCAGTAAGCGGGGGGGCACGAATGAGCAGTTCTTC
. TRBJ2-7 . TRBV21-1 CASSTAGQAYEQYF TGTGCCAGCAGCACCGCGGGACAGGCCTACGAGCAGTACTTC
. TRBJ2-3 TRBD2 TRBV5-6 CASSWRTSGRRDTQYF TGTGCCAGCAGCTGGCGGACTAGCGGGAGGAGAGATACGCAGTATTTT
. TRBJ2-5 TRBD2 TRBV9 CASSVGASGGQETQYF TGTGCCAGCAGCGTAGGAGCTAGCGGGGGACAAGAGACCCAGTACTTC
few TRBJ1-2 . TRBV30 CAWSAHNYGYTF TGTGCCTGGAGTGCTCATAACTATGGCTACACCTTC
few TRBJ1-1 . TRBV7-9 CASSLHRSEAFF TGTGCCAGCAGCCTTCATCGTTCTGAAGCTTTCTTT
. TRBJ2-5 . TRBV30 CAGGAGEEGTQYF TGTGCCGGGGGGGCGGGGGAGGAGGGGACCCAGTACTTC
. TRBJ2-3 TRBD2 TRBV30 CAWSVIGLASSTDTQYF TGTGCCTGGAGTGTGATTGGACTAGCTTCTAGCACAGATACGCAGTATTTT
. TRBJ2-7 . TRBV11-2 CASRGYEQYF TGTGCCAGCAGGGGCTACGAGCAGTACTTC
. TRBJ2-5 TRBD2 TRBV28 CASSSLAGGRETQYF TGTGCCAGCAGTTCCCTAGCGGGGGGGCGGGAGACCCAGTACTTC
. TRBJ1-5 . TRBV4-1 CASSQGIPKGSNQPQHF TGCGCCAGCAGCCAAGGTATCCCCAAAGGGAGCAATCAGCCCCAGCATTTT
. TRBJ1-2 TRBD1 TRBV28 CASSPTGSYGYTF TGTGCCAGCAGTCCGACAGGGAGCTATGGCTACACCTTC
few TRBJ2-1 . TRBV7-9 CASSLGDEQFF TGTGCCAGCAGCCTGGGGGATGAGCAGTTCTTC
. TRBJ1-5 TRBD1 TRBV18 CASSLQDRGQPQHF TGTGCCAGCTCACTACAGGACAGGGGACAGCCCCAGCATTTT
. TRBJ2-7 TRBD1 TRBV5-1 CASSLGDSNSYEQYF TGCGCCAGCAGCTTGGGGGACAGCAACTCCTACGAGCAGTACTTC
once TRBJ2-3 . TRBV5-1 CASSLGGNPNVDTQYF TGCGCCAGCAGCTTGGGGGGTAATCCGAATGTAGATACGCAGTATTTT
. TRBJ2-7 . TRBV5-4 CASSFDRSVSEQYF TGTGCCAGCAGCTTCGACAGGTCCGTATCCGAGCAGTACTTC
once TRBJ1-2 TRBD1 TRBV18 CASSPSQDRGIHYGYTF TGTGCCAGCTCACCATCACAGGACAGGGGAATTCACTATGGCTACACCTTC
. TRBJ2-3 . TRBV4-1 CASSQRTASTDTQYF TGCGCCAGCAGCCAACGTACGGCGAGCACAGATACGCAGTATTTT
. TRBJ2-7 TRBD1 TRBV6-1 CASSIAGGRYEQYF TGTGCCAGCAGTATCGCAGGGGGCAGGTACGAGCAGTACTTC
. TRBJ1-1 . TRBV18 CASSTTDGSGGSAFF TGTGCCAGCTCAACCACGGACGGATCTGGAGGGAGCGCTTTCTTT
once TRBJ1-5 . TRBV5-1 CASSPVAGSNQPQHF TGCGCCAGCAGCCCGGTAGCGGGGAGCAATCAGCCCCAGCATTTT
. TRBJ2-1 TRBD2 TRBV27 CASSGIFAGEGNEQFF TGTGCCAGCAGTGGCATTTTTGCGGGAGAGGGCAATGAGCAGTTCTTC
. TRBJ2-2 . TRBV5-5 CASSHGHTGELFF TGTGCCAGCAGCCACGGCCACACCGGGGAGCTGTTTTTT
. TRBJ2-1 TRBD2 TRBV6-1 CASSESGRSNEQFF TGTGCCAGCAGTGAAAGCGGGAGGTCCAATGAGCAGTTCTTC
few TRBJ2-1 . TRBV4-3 CASSQDLGGEDEQFF TGCGCCAGCAGCCAAGATCTAGGGGGGGAGGATGAGCAGTTCTTC
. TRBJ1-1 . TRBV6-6 CASGSGAYTEAFF TGTGCCAGCGGCTCAGGGGCCTACACTGAAGCTTTCTTT
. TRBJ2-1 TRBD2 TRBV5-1 CASRGDGRYNEQFF TGCGCCAGCAGGGGAGACGGGAGGTACAATGAGCAGTTCTTC
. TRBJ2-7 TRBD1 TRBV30 CAWSRDRNLLGMGEQYF TGTGCCTGGAGTCGGGACAGGAATCTCCTGGGGATGGGCGAGCAGTACTTC
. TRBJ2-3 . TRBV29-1 CSVTGTSVDTQYF TGCAGCGTTACCGGTACCTCGGTGGATACGCAGTATTTT
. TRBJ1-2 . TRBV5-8 CASSLSPGGRYGYTF TGTGCCAGCAGCTTGTCCCCCGGGGGCAGGTATGGCTACACCTTC
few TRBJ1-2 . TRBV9 CASSPRGDDGYTF TGTGCCAGCAGCCCGAGAGGGGATGACGGCTACACCTTC
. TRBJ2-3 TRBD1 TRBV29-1 CSVGQGGTDAQYF TGCAGCGTTGGACAGGGCGGCACAGATGCGCAGTATTTT
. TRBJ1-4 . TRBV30 CAWSLNGGGEKLFF TGTGCCTGGAGCTTAAACGGGGGGGGAGAAAAACTGTTTTTT
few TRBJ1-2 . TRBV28 CASSAGLGYTF TGTGCCAGCAGTGCAGGCCTTGGCTACACCTTC
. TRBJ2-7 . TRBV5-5 CASSSYWGEQYF TGTGCCAGCAGCTCTTACTGGGGAGAGCAGTACTTC
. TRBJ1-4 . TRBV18 CASSPGSNEKLFF TGTGCCAGCTCACCGGGATCCAATGAAAAACTGTTTTTT
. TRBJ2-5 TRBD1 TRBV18 CASSPNRGRETQYF TGTGCCAGCTCACCAAACAGGGGTAGGGAGACCCAGTACTTC
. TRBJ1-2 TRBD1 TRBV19 CASSIDPSTGAYPNYGYTF TGTGCCAGTAGTATAGATCCCTCGACAGGGGCCTATCCTAACTATGGCTACACCTTC
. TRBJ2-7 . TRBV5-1 CASSSTSSYEQYF TGCGCCAGCAGCTCGACCAGCTCCTACGAGCAGTACTTC
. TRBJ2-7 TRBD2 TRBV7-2 CASSFSLAGASYEQYF TGTGCCAGCAGCTTTTCACTAGCGGGGGCCTCCTACGAGCAGTACTTC